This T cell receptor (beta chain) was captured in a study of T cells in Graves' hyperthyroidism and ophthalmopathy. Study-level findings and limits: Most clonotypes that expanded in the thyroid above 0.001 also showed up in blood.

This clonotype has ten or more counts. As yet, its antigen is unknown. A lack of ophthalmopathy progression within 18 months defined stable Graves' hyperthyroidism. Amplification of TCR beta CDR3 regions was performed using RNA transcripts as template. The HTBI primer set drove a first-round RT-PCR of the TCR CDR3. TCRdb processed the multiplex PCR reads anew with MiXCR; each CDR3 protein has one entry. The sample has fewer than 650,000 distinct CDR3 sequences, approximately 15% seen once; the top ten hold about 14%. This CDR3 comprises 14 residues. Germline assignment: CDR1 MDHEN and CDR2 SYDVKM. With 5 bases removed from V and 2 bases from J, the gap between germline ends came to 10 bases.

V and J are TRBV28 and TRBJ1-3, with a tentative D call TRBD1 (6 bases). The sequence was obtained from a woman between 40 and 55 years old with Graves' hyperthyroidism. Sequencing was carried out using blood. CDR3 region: CASSLGQPGNTIYF. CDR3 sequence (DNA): TGTGCCAGCAGTCTCGGACAGCCTGGAAACACCATATATTTT.